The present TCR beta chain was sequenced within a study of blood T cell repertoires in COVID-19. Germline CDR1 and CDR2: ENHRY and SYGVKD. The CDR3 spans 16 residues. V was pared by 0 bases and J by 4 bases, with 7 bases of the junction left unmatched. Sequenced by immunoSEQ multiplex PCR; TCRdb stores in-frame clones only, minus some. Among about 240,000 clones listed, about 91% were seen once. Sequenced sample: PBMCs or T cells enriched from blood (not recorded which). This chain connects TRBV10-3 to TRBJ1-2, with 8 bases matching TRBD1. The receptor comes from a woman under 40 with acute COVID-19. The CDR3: CAISESPGQDSYGYTF. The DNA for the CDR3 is TGTGCCATCAGTGAGTCTCCGGGACAGGATAGCTATGGCTACACCTTC.